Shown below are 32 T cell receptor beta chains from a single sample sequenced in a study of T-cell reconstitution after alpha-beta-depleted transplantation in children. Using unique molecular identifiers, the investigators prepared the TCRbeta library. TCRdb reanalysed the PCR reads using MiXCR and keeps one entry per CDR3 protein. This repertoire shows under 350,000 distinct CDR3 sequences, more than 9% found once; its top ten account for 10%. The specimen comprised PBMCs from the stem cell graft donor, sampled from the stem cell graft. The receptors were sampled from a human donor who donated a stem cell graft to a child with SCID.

Written as DNA, the CDR3 is TGCGCCAGCAGCTTGGGAGGAGCCGCGGGCAATGAGCAGTTCTTC. It codes for CASSLGGAAGNEQFF. The chain carries TRBV5-1 and TRBJ2-1; a possible D gene is TRBD2 (5 bases). The CDR3 runs to 15 residues. Trimming removed 0 bases from V and 6 bases from J, with 13 bases in between. In germline, CDR1 is SGHRS, CDR2 YFSETQ.

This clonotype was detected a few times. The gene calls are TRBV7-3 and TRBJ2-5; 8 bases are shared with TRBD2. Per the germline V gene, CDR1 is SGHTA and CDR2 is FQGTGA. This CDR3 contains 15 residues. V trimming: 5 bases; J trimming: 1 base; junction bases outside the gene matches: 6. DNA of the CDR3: TGTGCCAGCAGCCCAAGCGGGGGAACCCAAGAGACCCAGTACTTC. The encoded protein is CASSPSGGTQETQYF.

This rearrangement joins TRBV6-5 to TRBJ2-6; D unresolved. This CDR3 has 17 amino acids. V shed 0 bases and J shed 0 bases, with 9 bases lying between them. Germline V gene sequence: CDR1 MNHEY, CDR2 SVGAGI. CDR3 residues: CASSYSRRRSGANVLTF. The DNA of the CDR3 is TGTGCCAGCAGTTACTCCCGGCGACGCTCTGGGGCCAACGTCCTGACTTTC.

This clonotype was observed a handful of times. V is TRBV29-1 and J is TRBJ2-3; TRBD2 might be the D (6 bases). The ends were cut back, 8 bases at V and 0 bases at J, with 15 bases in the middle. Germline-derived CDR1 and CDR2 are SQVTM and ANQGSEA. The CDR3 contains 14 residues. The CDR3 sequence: CSIAAGLSTDTQYF. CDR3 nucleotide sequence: TGCAGCATCGCAGCGGGCCTAAGCACAGATACGCAGTATTTT.

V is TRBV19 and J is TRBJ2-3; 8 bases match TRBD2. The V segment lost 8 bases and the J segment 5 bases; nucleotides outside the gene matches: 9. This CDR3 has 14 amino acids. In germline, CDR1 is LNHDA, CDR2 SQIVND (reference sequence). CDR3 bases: TGTGCCAGTTCGCCGGGACTAGAACAAGATACGCAGTATTTT. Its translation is CASSPGLEQDTQYF.

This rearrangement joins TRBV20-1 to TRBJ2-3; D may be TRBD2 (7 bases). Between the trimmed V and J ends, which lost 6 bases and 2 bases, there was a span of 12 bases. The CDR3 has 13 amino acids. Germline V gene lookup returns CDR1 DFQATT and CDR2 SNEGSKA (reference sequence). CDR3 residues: CSALGGLTDTQYF. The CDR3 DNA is TGCAGTGCCTTGGGGGGGCTCACAGATACGCAGTATTTT.

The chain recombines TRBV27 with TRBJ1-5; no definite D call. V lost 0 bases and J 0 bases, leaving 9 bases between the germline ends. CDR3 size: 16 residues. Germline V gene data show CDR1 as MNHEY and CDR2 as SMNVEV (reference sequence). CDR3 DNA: TGTGCCAGCAGTTTATCGGGAACAGCTAGCAATCAGCCCCAGCATTTT. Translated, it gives CASSLSGTASNQPQHF.

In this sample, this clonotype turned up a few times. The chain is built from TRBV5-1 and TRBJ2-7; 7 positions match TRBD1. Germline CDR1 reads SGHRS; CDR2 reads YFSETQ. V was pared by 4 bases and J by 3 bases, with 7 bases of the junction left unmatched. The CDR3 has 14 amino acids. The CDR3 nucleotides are TGCGCCAGCAGCGCGGGTCAGGGGGTCTACGAGCAGTACTTC. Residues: CASSAGQGVYEQYF.

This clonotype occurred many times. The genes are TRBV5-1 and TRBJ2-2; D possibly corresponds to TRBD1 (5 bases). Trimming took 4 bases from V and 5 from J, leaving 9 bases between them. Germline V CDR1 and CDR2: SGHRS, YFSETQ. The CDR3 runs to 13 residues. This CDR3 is CASSPTGTGELFF. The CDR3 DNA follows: TGCGCCAGCAGCCCTACAGGAACCGGGGAGCTGTTTTTT.

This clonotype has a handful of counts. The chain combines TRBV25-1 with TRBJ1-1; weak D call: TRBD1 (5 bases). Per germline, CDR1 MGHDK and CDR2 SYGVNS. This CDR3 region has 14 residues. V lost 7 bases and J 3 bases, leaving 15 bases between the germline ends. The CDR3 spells CASTLAGWDTEAFF. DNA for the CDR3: TGTGCCAGCACCCTAGCAGGGTGGGACACTGAAGCTTTCTTT.

The CDR3 is CASSEMAQSYNEQFF. The CDR3 region has the DNA TGTGCCAGCAGTGAAATGGCCCAGTCCTACAATGAGCAGTTCTTC. This rearrangement joins TRBV6-1 to TRBJ2-1, with no clear D. Trimming stripped 2 bases from V and 1 base from J, with 9 bases between. CDR3 length equals 15 residues. The V gene's germline CDR1 is MNHNS and CDR2 SASEGT.

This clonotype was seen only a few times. CDR3 sequence: CASSLGFLTGPLHF. The CDR3 region has the DNA TGTGCCAGCAGCCTAGGGTTCCTAACGGGGCCCCTCCACTTT. The genes are TRBV7-8 and TRBJ1-6; D remains unclear. This CDR3 has 14 residues. Looked up from germline, CDR1 is SGHVS and CDR2 is FQNEAQ. Trimming shortened V by 5 bases and J by 13 bases, and 18 bases separated the two germline ends. The whole variable domain, remainder taken from reference TRBV7-8 and TRBJ1-6, is GAGVSQSPRYKVAKRGQDVALRCDPISGHVSLFWYQQALGQGPEFLTYFQNEAQLDKSGLPSDRFFAERPEGSVSTLKIQRTQQEDSAVYLCASSLGFLTGPLHFGNGTRLTVT.

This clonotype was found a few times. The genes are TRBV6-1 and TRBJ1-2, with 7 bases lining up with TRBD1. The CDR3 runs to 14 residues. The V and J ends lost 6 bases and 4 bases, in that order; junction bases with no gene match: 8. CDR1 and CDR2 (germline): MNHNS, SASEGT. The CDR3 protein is CASSASGQTYGYTF. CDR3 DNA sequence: TGTGCCAGCAGCGCCTCGGGACAGACCTATGGCTACACCTTC.

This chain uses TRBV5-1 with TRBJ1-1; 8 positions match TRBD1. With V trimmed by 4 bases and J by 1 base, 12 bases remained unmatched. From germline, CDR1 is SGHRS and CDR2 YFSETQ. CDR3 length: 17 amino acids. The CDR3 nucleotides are TGCGCCAGCAGCCTTCAGGGGGCCTTGTCGCAGAACACTGAAGCTTTCTTT. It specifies CASSLQGALSQNTEAFF.

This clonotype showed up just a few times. CDR3 DNA: TGTGCCAGCAGTTCGGAAGGGGGCTTGGTGGATGAGCAGTTCTTC. Its protein product is CASSSEGGLVDEQFF. V is TRBV12-3 or TRBV12-4 and J is TRBJ2-1; TRBD1 agrees at 7 bases. The V and J ends lost 4 bases and 8 bases, in that order; junction bases with no gene match: 11. The CDR3 length is 15 residues.

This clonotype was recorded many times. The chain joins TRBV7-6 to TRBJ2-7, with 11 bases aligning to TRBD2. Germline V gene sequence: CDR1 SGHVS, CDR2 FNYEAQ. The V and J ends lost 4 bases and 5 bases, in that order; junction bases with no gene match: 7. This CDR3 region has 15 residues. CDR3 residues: CASSSSSGGKHEQYF. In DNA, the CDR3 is TGTGCCAGCAGCTCCTCTAGCGGGGGGAAGCACGAGCAGTACTTC.

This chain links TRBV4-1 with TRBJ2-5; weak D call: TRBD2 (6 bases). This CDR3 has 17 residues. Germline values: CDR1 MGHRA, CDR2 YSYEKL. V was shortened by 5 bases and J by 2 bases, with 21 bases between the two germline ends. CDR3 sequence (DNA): TGCGCCAGCAGCTCCCGACTCCCCGGTGGGAGGCAAGAGACCCAGTACTTC. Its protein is CASSSRLPGGRQETQYF.

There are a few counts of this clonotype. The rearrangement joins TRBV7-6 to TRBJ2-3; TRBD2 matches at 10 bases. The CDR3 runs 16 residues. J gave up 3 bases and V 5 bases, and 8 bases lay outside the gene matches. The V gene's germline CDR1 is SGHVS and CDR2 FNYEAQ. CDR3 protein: CASSDRLAGVTDTQYF. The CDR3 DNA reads TGTGCCAGCAGCGACCGCCTAGCGGGGGTTACAGATACGCAGTATTTT. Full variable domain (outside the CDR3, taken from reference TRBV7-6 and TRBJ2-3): GAGVSQSPRYKVTKRGQDVALRCDPISGHVSLYWYRQALGQGPEFLTYFNYEAQQDKSGLPNDRFSAERPEGSISTLTIQRTEQRDSAMYRCASSDRLAGVTDTQYFGPGTRLTVL.

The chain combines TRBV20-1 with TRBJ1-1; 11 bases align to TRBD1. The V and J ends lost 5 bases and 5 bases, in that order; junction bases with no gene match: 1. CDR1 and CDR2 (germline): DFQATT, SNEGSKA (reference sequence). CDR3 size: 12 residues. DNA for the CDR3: TGCAGTGCTTGGGACAGGGGGACTGAAGCTTTCTTT. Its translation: CSAWDRGTEAFF.

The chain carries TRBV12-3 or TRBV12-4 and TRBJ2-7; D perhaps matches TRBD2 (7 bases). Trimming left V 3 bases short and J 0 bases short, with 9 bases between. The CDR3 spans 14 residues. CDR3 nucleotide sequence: TGTGCCAGCAGTTTTGGGGGGGCCTCCTACGAGCAGTACTTC. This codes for CASSFGGASYEQYF.

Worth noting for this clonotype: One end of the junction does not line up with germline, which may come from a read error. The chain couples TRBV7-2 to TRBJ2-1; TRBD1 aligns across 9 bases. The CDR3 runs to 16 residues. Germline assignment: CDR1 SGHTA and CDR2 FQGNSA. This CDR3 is CSSSAPRDRVLNEQFF. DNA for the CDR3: TGTTCCAGCAGCGCCCCCCGGGACAGGGTCTTGAATGAGCAGTTCTTC.

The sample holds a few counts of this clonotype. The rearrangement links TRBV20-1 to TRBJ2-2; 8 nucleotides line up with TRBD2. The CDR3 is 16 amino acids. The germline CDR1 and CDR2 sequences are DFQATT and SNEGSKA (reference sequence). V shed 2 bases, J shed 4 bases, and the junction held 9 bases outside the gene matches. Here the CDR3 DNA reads TGCAGTGCTAGACGACCCAGCGGGGGATTCACCGGGGAGCTGTTTTTT. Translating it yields CSARRPSGGFTGELFF.

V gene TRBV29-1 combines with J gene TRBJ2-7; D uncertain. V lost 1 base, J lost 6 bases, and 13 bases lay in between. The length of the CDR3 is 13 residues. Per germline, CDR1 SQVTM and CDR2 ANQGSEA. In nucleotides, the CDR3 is TGCAGCGTTGAAGTTGCCAGGAGAGGCGAGCAGTACTTC. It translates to CSVEVARRGEQYF.

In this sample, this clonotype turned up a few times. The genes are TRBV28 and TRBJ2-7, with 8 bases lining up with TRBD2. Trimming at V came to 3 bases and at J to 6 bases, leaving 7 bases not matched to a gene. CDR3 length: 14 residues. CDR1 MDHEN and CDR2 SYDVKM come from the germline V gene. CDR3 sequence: CASSFSGTSREQYF. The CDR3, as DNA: TGTGCCAGCAGTTTCTCCGGGACTAGTCGCGAGCAGTACTTC.

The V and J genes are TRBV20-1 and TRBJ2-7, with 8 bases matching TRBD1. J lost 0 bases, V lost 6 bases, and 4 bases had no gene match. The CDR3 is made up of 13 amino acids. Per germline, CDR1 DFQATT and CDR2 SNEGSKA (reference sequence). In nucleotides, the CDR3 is TGCAGTGCAGCCGGGACAGGCTCCTACGAGCAGTACTTC. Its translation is CSAAGTGSYEQYF.

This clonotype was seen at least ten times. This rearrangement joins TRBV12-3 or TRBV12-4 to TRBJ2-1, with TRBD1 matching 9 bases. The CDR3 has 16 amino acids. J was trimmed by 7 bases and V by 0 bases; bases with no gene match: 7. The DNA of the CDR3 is TGTGCCAGCAGTTTAGCGAGAGGACAGGGGTGGAATGAGCAGTTCTTC. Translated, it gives CASSLARGQGWNEQFF.

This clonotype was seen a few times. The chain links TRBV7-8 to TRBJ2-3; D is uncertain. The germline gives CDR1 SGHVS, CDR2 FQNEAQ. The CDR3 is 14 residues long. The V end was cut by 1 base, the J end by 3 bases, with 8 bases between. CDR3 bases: TGTGCCAGCAGCTTAGGTCCAGGAACAGATACGCAGTATTTT. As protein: CASSLGPGTDTQYF. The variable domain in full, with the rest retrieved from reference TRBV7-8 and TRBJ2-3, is GAGVSQSPRYKVAKRGQDVALRCDPISGHVSLFWYQQALGQGPEFLTYFQNEAQLDKSGLPSDRFFAERPEGSVSTLKIQRTQQEDSAVYLCASSLGPGTDTQYFGPGTRLTVL.

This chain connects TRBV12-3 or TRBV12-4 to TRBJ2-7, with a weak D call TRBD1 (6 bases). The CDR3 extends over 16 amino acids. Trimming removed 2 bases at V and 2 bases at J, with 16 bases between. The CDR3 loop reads CASSLSLLRGPYEQYF. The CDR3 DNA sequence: TGTGCCAGCAGTTTAAGTCTGCTCAGGGGCCCCTACGAGCAGTACTTC.

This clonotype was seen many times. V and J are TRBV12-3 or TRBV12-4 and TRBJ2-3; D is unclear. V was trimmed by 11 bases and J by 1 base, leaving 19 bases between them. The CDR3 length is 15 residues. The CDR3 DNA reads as TGTGCCTCCGCAGGCGGCACAGACGGCACAGATACGCAGTATTTT. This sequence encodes CASAGGTDGTDTQYF.

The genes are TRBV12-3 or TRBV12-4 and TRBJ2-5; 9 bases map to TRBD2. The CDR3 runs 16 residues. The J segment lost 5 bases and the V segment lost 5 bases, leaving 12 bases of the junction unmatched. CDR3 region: CASSQPNLAGWETQYF. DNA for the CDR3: TGTGCCAGCAGTCAACCAAACCTAGCGGGGTGGGAGACCCAGTACTTC.

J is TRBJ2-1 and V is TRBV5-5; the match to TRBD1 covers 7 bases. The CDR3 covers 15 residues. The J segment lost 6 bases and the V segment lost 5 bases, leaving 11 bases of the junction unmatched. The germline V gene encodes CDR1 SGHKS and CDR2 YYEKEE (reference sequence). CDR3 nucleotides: TGTGCCAGCAGTCCGGACAGGCCTACGGTCAATGAGCAGTTCTTC. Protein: CASSPDRPTVNEQFF.

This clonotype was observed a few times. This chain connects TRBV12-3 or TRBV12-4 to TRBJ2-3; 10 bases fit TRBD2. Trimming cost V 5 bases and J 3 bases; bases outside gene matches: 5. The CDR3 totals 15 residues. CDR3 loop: CASSARLAGTDTQYF. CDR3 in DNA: TGTGCCAGCAGTGCCCGACTAGCGGGTACAGATACGCAGTATTTT.